This entry concerns a single TCR beta chain. The CDR3 runs 17 residues. Germline V CDR1 and CDR2: MNHEY, SMNVEV (reference sequence). Between the trimmed V and J ends, which lost 8 bases and 3 bases, there was a span of 25 bases. Authors' analysis steps: Estimated nucleated cell counts came from reference gene primer amplification. The data were produced by immunoSEQ multiplex PCR, yet TCRdb's version contains in-frame clones alone and is incomplete. V, J and clone size derive from that table, while D and trimming were established from the DNA sequence. This sample has 380,000 or so clones; around 92% occur once, and the top ten carry about 1.2%. These data come from a study of blood T cell repertoires in COVID-19. Study-level information: Samples taken during acute and convalescent COVID-19 were collected in the United States, Italy and Spain. T cells, B-cell-depleted T cells, or PBMCs supplied cDNA or gDNA.

The receptor comes from a man between 40 and 49 years old with acute or convalescent COVID-19. Specimen: peripheral blood. The V call is TRBV27, the J call TRBJ1-1; D is perhaps TRBD1 (5 bases). Here the CDR3 DNA reads TGTGCCAGCGGAGTTTTAGGGACGGGGGGGGTGTACACTGAAGCTTTCTTT. Translating gives CASGVLGTGGVYTEAFF.